This paragraph covers one T cell receptor beta chain sequence. In this sample, this clone turned up a few times. Its antigen is currently not known. Within one base of it there is no much larger clone, and no base qualities were kept. The High Capacity cDNA Reverse Transcription Kit was used to reverse transcribe all of the isolated RNA, meaning that expressed TCRB transcripts were what got sequenced. Deep immunoSEQ sequencing was performed on naive, central memory and regulatory T cell samples, with an average of roughly 3.6 million total reads per sample. After sorted cells were lysed in RLT buffer, RNA was extracted with DNase-treated RNeasy Micro or Mini kits, with the choice depending on cell number. To prevent cross-contamination, each cell subset was processed individually, whereas patient and healthy donor samples were processed jointly. Using the immunoSEQ multiplex PCR, TCRB sequences were amplified from cDNA into 87-bp fragments spanning the CDR3 region. Amplicons were sequenced on the Illumina HiSeq platform. In the source study's methods: PCR bias was corrected computationally using synthetic template baselines, and reads within Hamming distance 2 were collapsed, with unmergeable singletons discarded. Reads were aligned to IMGT to assign V, D and J genes, CDR3 length, and insertions or deletions at six rearrangement sites. Within each subset, clonotype counts were normalized to sorted cell number, after which true diversity and Gini coefficients were computed with the tcR R package. Repertoire sharing was quantified using the overlap coefficient calculated on TCRB nucleotide sequences. Held by TCRdb, this immuneACCESS table contains in-frame sequences only and omits some clones. Under half of the omission traces to an unresolved V gene where checked; the cause of the rest is unknown. V and J calls and clone size follow that table, whereas D and trimming were derived from the DNA. The sample yields 130,000 or so clones; roughly 9.3% were counted once. Of the sample, 0.65% is held by the ten largest clones.

A single peripheral blood draw of approximately 0.11 L on average was collected from each donor into heparinised tubes. Naive, central memory, regulatory and stem cell-like memory CD4+ T cells were sorted on a BD FACSAria II using a panel including CD45RO, CCR7, CD25, CD127, CD95 and CD27. A purity above 95% was achieved for all sorted populations. PBMCs were separated immediately by Lymphoprep density gradient centrifugation and were stained directly, without being cultured. To minimize batch effects, samples were stained and sorted in pairs, one healthy donor with one patient per experiment. This record comes from a study of beta chain features in type 1 diabetes (dated by TCRdb to between 2017 and 2018). At the level of the whole study: No differences in mean age, gender distribution, total cell number or subset yield were found between patients and healthy donors. Whereas all 30 or so donors provided naive and central memory subsets, regulatory and stem cell-like memory subsets were isolated from just 8 patients and about 8 healthy donors. In the study, recently diagnosed type 1 diabetes patients and matched healthy donors were compared on the TCRB repertoires of their sorted circulating CD4+ T cell subsets. A total of approximately 110,000,000 sorted cells were examined across all samples, and a strong correlation was observed between cell number per subset and RNA yield. Here is what the overall study found, with its caveats: PCR might favor shorter templates, but patient and control samples were amplified and corrected together, so any skew would affect both groups equally. Only small numbers of individuals were included in the HLA sub-analyses, which left unresolved whether HLA type had any influence on TCRB rearrangement. In all four CD4+ subsets, TCRB CDR3 length was moderately but significantly shorter in type 1 diabetes patients. Because cDNA was sequenced instead of genomic DNA, highly expressing activated cells could be over-represented, though the groups showed no difference in activation or CD3 levels. Naive, central memory and regulatory TCRB repertoires appeared to be more similar among patients than among healthy donors. At VDJ recombination sites, type 1 diabetes patients had fewer insertions and more deleted nucleotides, which implies abnormalities in thymic rearrangement.

After removal of 4 bases from V and 5 bases from J, the junction retains 2 bases not matched to a gene. The germline V gene specifies SNHLY as CDR1 and FYNNEI as CDR2. The CDR3, cysteine through phenylalanine, is 14 amino acids long. The kept DNA is CDR3 alone, 42 bases in frame from the first base. This receptor chain uses TRBV2 and TRBJ1-6; TRBD1 agrees with 7 junctional bases. Sequencing input: central memory CD4+ T cells from blood. The sequence was collected from a woman between 35 and 50 years old in good health. The CDR3 reads as follows: CASSGGQNNSPLHF. The DNA sequence reads TGTGCCAGCAGTGGGGGACAGAATAATTCACCCCTCCACTTT. Reference TRBV2 and TRBJ1-6 proteins supply the regions before and after the CDR3; the full variable domain is: EPEVTQTPSHQVTQMGQEVILRCVPISNHLYFYWYRQILGQKVEFLVSFYNNEISEKSEIFDDQFSVERPDGSNFTLKIRSTKLEDSAMYFCASSGGQNNSPLHFGNGTRLTVT.